Ten or more counts support the clone carrying this T cell receptor (beta chain). Its antigen is currently unknown. These data originate in a study of CD8 T cells in ankylosing spondylitis. Study-wide results and caveats: Previous work reported some of these motif variants in the synovial fluid and blood of reactive arthritis. Significant enrichment of disease-linked clones was reported in matched ankylosing spondylitis synovial fluid. One TCR beta motif, made up of roughly eight highly homologous variants, appeared characteristic of ankylosing spondylitis blood.

The V end was cut by 1 base, the J end by 8 bases, with 17 bases between. CDR1 and CDR2 (germline): MGHRA, YSYEKL. The CDR3 has 15 amino acids. TCRdb ran MiXCR on the 5' RACE reads and lists one entry per CDR3 protein. The repertoire holds about 220,000 distinct CDR3 sequences, with 6% to 8.5% as singletons. The V gene is TRBV4-1, the J gene TRBJ1-1; possibly TRBD1 for D (6 bases). Specimen: blood, either unsorted or a sorted T cell fraction (not recorded which). The TCR originated in a male donor with ankylosing spondylitis. CDR3 DNA sequence: TGCGCCAGCAGCCAAGTACGGGGGGCCCGCAGGGAAGCTTTCTTT. Amino acid sequence: CASSQVRGARREAFF.